This is a list of T cell receptor beta chains from one sample in a study of shared clonotypes between healthy human individuals. Profiling relied on immunoSEQ multiplex PCR, and the TCRdb table lists in-frame clones only, not all of them. The sample contains some 550,000 clones, about 97% of which appear only once. Sequencing input: naive CD4+ T cells sorted from blood. The receptors here all came from a woman aged 30 to 39 in good health. CDR3s include the opening cysteine and the closing phenylalanine or tryptophan. A D gene is named only where the DNA matches it firmly. Clone size is stated in some rows and not others, as once, few, many or a class when expanded.

V: TRBV29-1
J: TRBJ2-1
D: TRBD2
size: -
DNA: TGCAGCGGGTCGAGGACTAGCGGGTACAATGAGCAGTTCTTC
CDR3: CSGSRTSGYNEQFF

V: TRBV2
J: TRBJ1-1
D: TRBD1
size: -
DNA: TGTGCCAGCAGTGGGACAGGCACTGAAGCTTTCTTT
CDR3: CASSGTGTEAFF

V: TRBV7-8
J: TRBJ2-3
D: TRBD2
size: -
DNA: TGTGCCAGCAGCTCCAGACTAGCGGGAGCCGGTAGAGATACGCAGTATTTT
CDR3: CASSSRLAGAGRDTQYF

V: TRBV11-2
J: TRBJ2-7
D: -
size: -
DNA: TGTGCCAGCAGCCCAACTAGCCAGAGCTCCTACGAGCAGTACTTC
CDR3: CASSPTSQSSYEQYF

V: TRBV4-1
J: TRBJ2-7
D: -
size: -
DNA: TGCGCCAGCAGCCAACCGGGACGGCGACCCTCCTACGAGCAGTACTTC
CDR3: CASSQPGRRPSYEQYF

V: TRBV28
J: TRBJ2-7
D: TRBD2
size: -
DNA: TGTGCCAGCAGTTTTGGACTAGCGGGCGTCGATATCTACGAGCAGTACTTC
CDR3: CASSFGLAGVDIYEQYF

V: TRBV27
J: TRBJ2-7
D: TRBD2
size: -
DNA: TGTGCCAGCAGTTCCCCGACTAGCGGGAGACTCTACGAGCAGTACTTC
CDR3: CASSSPTSGRLYEQYF

V: TRBV2
J: TRBJ2-1
D: -
size: -
DNA: TGTGCCAGCAGTGATTGGGGAAGGAGTTCCGAGCAGTTCTTC
CDR3: CASSDWGRSSEQFF

V: TRBV28
J: TRBJ2-1
D: -
size: -
DNA: TGTGCCAGCGGTAGACCTCACAATGAGCAGTTCTTC
CDR3: CASGRPHNEQFF

V: TRBV5-1
J: TRBJ1-1
D: TRBD1
size: -
DNA: TGCGCCAGCAGCCCGGGACAGCCGTTTGCTGAAGCTTTCTTT
CDR3: CASSPGQPFAEAFF

V: TRBV28
J: TRBJ2-7
D: -
size: -
DNA: TGTGCCAGCAGACGAGCGGGCTCCTACGAGCAGTACTTC
CDR3: CASRRAGSYEQYF

V: TRBV11-2
J: TRBJ2-1
D: TRBD2
size: -
DNA: TGTGCCAGCAGCCCTGTATTCGGGCTAGCGGAAACCTACAATGAGCAGTTCTTC
CDR3: CASSPVFGLAETYNEQFF

V: TRBV5-6
J: TRBJ2-3
D: TRBD2
size: -
DNA: TGTGCCAGCAGCTTGTTGGCGGGAGCGATAGATACGCAGTATTTT
CDR3: CASSLLAGAIDTQYF

V: TRBV6-6
J: TRBJ1-4
D: -
size: -
DNA: TGTGCCAGCAGTTACTCGATTGGTGAAAAACTGTTTTTT
CDR3: CASSYSIGEKLFF

V: TRBV28
J: TRBJ2-7
D: TRBD2
size: once
DNA: TGTGCCAGCAGTTTAGGAGCGGGAGACGGCGAGCAGTACTTC
CDR3: CASSLGAGDGEQYF

V: TRBV6-5
J: TRBJ2-7
D: -
size: -
DNA: TGTGCCAGCAGTTTATCTAGGATATCCTACGAGCAGTACTTC
CDR3: CASSLSRISYEQYF

V: TRBV2
J: TRBJ1-1
D: -
size: -
DNA: TGTGCCAGCAGTGAAGCTAGTAGGGCGAACACTGAAGCTTTCTTT
CDR3: CASSEASRANTEAFF

V: TRBV14
J: TRBJ1-2
D: -
size: -
DNA: TGTGCCAGCAGCTTGGGATCGGCCGTTCTCACCTTC
CDR3: CASSLGSAVLTF

V: TRBV6-1
J: TRBJ1-2
D: -
size: -
DNA: TGTGCCAGCAGTGAACAGGACTATGGCTACACCTTC
CDR3: CASSEQDYGYTF

V: TRBV27
J: TRBJ1-3
D: -
size: -
DNA: TGTGCCAGCAGTTCAGGACACGGAAACACCATATATTTT
CDR3: CASSSGHGNTIYF

V: TRBV6-1
J: TRBJ1-5
D: -
size: -
DNA: TGTGCCAGCAGTGCGGGGGACGTTGGATTTAGCAATCAGCCCCAGCATTTT
CDR3: CASSAGDVGFSNQPQHF

V: TRBV14
J: TRBJ1-4
D: -
size: once
DNA: TGTGCCAGCAGCCAAGTGGGGCGAGGGCCTAATGAAAAACTGTTTTTT
CDR3: CASSQVGRGPNEKLFF

V: TRBV30
J: TRBJ1-1
D: -
size: -
DNA: TGTGCCTGGAGTCAACAGATGAACACTGAAGCTTTCTTT
CDR3: CAWSQQMNTEAFF

V: TRBV5-1
J: TRBJ2-5
D: -
size: -
DNA: TGCGCCAGCAGCTTGGAGGGTCGGGAGACCCAGTACTTC
CDR3: CASSLEGRETQYF

V: TRBV5-4
J: TRBJ1-3
D: TRBD1
size: -
DNA: TGTGCCAGCAGGGGGACAGGGGATGGAAACACCATATATTTT
CDR3: CASRGTGDGNTIYF

V: TRBV13
J: TRBJ2-7
D: TRBD1
size: -
DNA: TGTGCCAGCAGCTACACCCCCTGGACAGGGGACGAGCAGTACTTC
CDR3: CASSYTPWTGDEQYF

V: TRBV28
J: TRBJ2-7
D: TRBD2
size: -
DNA: TGTGCCAGCAGTTTCTCTACTAGCGGGAGCCTCTCCTACGAGCAGTACTTC
CDR3: CASSFSTSGSLSYEQYF

V: TRBV28
J: TRBJ2-5
D: TRBD1
size: once
DNA: TGTGCCAGCAGTTATATAGACAGGGAAGAGACCCAGTACTTC
CDR3: CASSYIDREETQYF

V: TRBV2
J: TRBJ1-3
D: -
size: -
DNA: TGTGCCAGCAGTGCCGACATCGCTGTTACTGGAAACACCATATATTTT
CDR3: CASSADIAVTGNTIYF

V: TRBV7-9
J: TRBJ2-3
D: -
size: -
DNA: TGTGCCAGCAGCCGAACTAGTACAAATACGCAGTATTTT
CDR3: CASSRTSTNTQYF

V: TRBV4-1
J: TRBJ2-2
D: -
size: -
DNA: TGCGCCAGCAGCCAACCCGGGAAGCCGTACACCGGGGAGCTGTTTTTT
CDR3: CASSQPGKPYTGELFF

V: TRBV23-1
J: TRBJ1-5
D: -
size: once
DNA: TGCGCCAGCAGTCAATCCTGCACAAACCTTAGCAATCAGCCCCAGCATTTT
CDR3: CASSQSCTNLSNQPQHF

V: TRBV12-5
J: TRBJ2-5
D: TRBD1
size: -
DNA: TGTGCTAGTGGGACAGGGAGTGGAGAGACCCAGTACTTC
CDR3: CASGTGSGETQYF

V: TRBV19
J: TRBJ2-1
D: -
size: -
DNA: TGTGCCAGTAGTATACGCAAGCAGGGAATCTCCTACAATGAGCAGTTCTTC
CDR3: CASSIRKQGISYNEQFF

V: TRBV2
J: TRBJ2-7
D: -
size: -
DNA: TGTGCCAGCAGGAAACAGAGTAGCGGATCCTACGAGCAGTACTTC
CDR3: CASRKQSSGSYEQYF

V: TRBV9
J: TRBJ1-1
D: -
size: -
DNA: TGTGCCAGCAGCGCAAGACAGCAGGTAAACACTGAAGCTTTCTTT
CDR3: CASSARQQVNTEAFF

V: TRBV28
J: TRBJ2-3
D: -
size: -
DNA: TGTGCCAGCAGTAGCGACACGACCTTCACAGATACGCAGTATTTT
CDR3: CASSSDTTFTDTQYF

V: TRBV28
J: TRBJ2-1
D: -
size: -
DNA: TGTGCCAGCAGTTCTGGGACACCCAGCGGGGATGAGCAGTTCTTC
CDR3: CASSSGTPSGDEQFF

V: TRBV10-3
J: TRBJ1-5
D: -
size: -
DNA: TGTGCCATCAGTGAGTCACGGGGACAGCCCCAGCATTTT
CDR3: CAISESRGQPQHF

V: TRBV27
J: TRBJ2-7
D: TRBD1
size: -
DNA: TGTGCCAGCAGTTTCCGACCGGACAGGGTGTACGAGCAGTACTTC
CDR3: CASSFRPDRVYEQYF

V: TRBV4-1
J: TRBJ1-3
D: -
size: once
DNA: TGCGCCAGCAGCCAAGTGGAGGTAGGATTTGGAAACACCATATATTTT
CDR3: CASSQVEVGFGNTIYF

V: TRBV25-1
J: TRBJ1-2
D: -
size: -
DNA: TGTGCCAGCAGTCCTACCGGGGCCGATGGCTACACCTTC
CDR3: CASSPTGADGYTF

V: TRBV19
J: TRBJ2-3
D: -
size: -
DNA: TGTGCCAGTTCGGAGGGGCGGGTCACAGATACGCAGTATTTT
CDR3: CASSEGRVTDTQYF

V: TRBV5-4
J: TRBJ2-7
D: TRBD2
size: once
DNA: TGTGCCAGCAGCTTGGGGTCTAGCGGTTCCTACGAGCAGTACTTC
CDR3: CASSLGSSGSYEQYF

V: TRBV28
J: TRBJ2-5
D: TRBD2
size: -
DNA: TGTGCCAGCAAACAACTAGCGGGAGGAGAGACCCAGTACTTC
CDR3: CASKQLAGGETQYF

V: TRBV7-6
J: TRBJ1-3
D: -
size: -
DNA: TGTGCCAGCAGCTGGGGAACTGCTCACTCTGGAAACACCATATATTTT
CDR3: CASSWGTAHSGNTIYF

V: TRBV7-9
J: TRBJ2-7
D: TRBD2
size: -
DNA: TGTGCCAGCAGCCCCGGGGGGGCGGGGACTAGCATGTACGAGCAGTACTTC
CDR3: CASSPGGAGTSMYEQYF

V: TRBV5-1
J: TRBJ2-5
D: -
size: -
DNA: TGCGCCAGCAGCTTGGGCAGGCGTAAAGAAACCCAGTACTTC
CDR3: CASSLGRRKETQYF

V: TRBV2
J: TRBJ1-2
D: -
size: -
DNA: TGTGCCAGCAGTGAAGCGCTCCGGCGCTATGGCTACACCTTC
CDR3: CASSEALRRYGYTF

V: TRBV6-5
J: TRBJ2-2
D: -
size: once
DNA: TGTGCCAGCGAGGACAGAAACACCGGGGAGCTGTTTTTT
CDR3: CASEDRNTGELFF

V: TRBV10-2
J: TRBJ2-1
D: TRBD2
size: once
DNA: TGCGCCAGCTGGACTAGCGGCTACAATGAGCAGTTCTTC
CDR3: CASWTSGYNEQFF

V: TRBV6-5
J: TRBJ2-7
D: TRBD1
size: -
DNA: TGTGCCAGCAGTCTAGGACAGGTGGGATCGTACGAGCAGTACTTC
CDR3: CASSLGQVGSYEQYF

V: TRBV6-6
J: TRBJ2-3
D: TRBD1
size: once
DNA: TGTGCCAGCAGCCCAAGGACAGGGCGGCCAGATACGCAGTATTTT
CDR3: CASSPRTGRPDTQYF

V: TRBV5-4
J: TRBJ2-7
D: TRBD1
size: -
DNA: TGTGCCAGCAGCATGGGTCGGACAGGGCCGTGGGAGGAGCAGTACTTC
CDR3: CASSMGRTGPWEEQYF

V: TRBV28
J: TRBJ1-2
D: TRBD1
size: once
DNA: TGTGCCAGCAGTTTAGCCCGGACAGGGGGCTTTGTTGGCTACACCTTC
CDR3: CASSLARTGGFVGYTF